The 2 T cell receptor beta chains presented below share a single source sample, sequenced in a study of T cell responses to AZD1222 COVID-19 vaccine. Sequencing was performed with immunoSEQ multiplex PCR; in TCRdb, only in-frame clones are kept and a portion is missing. The sample includes 100,000 to 150,000 clones, around 90% of them seen just once. The input for sequencing was peripheral blood, taken 28 days after the second AZD1222 dose. These receptors were collected from an adult who received the AZD1222 COVID-19 vaccine.

The V gene is TRBV5-4, the J gene TRBJ1-1; 8 bases map to TRBD1. The V and J ends lost 4 bases and 3 bases, in that order; junction bases with no gene match: 8. The V gene's germline CDR1 is SGHNT and CDR2 YYREEE (reference sequence). This CDR3 is built from 15 residues. CDR3: CASSTGTGWDTEAFF. The CDR3 nucleotides read TGTGCCAGCAGCACGGGGACAGGCTGGGACACTGAAGCTTTCTTT.

This chain joins TRBV5-6 and TRBJ1-3; TRBD1 is a possible D gene (6 bases). Germline V CDR1 and CDR2: SGHDT, YYEEEE. The CDR3 sequence is 17 residues long. Trimming pared 4 bases from V and 0 bases from J, leaving 17 bases between. This chain's CDR3 is CASSAVYQGRSGNTIYF. CDR3 in DNA: TGTGCCAGCAGCGCCGTATACCAGGGGCGCTCTGGAAACACCATATATTTT.